This T cell receptor beta chain was observed in a study of control samples from healthy donors and cancer patients. Sequencing was performed with immunoSEQ multiplex PCR; in TCRdb, only in-frame clones are kept and a portion is missing. The sample yields some 150,000 clones, nearly 95% seen once. The CDR3 spans 12 residues. V was shortened by 4 bases and J by 7 bases, with 8 bases between the two germline ends. CDR1 LGHDT and CDR2 YNNKEL come from the germline V gene (reference sequence). The receptor was isolated from a man between 45 and 60 years old in good health. The rearrangement joins TRBV3-1 (or the pseudogene TRBV3-2) to TRBJ1-5; D is perhaps TRBD1 (5 bases). Sequences were obtained from blood. CDR3 residues: CASSLGEQPQHF. The CDR3 coding sequence is TGTGCCAGCAGCCTAGGGGAACAGCCCCAGCATTTT.